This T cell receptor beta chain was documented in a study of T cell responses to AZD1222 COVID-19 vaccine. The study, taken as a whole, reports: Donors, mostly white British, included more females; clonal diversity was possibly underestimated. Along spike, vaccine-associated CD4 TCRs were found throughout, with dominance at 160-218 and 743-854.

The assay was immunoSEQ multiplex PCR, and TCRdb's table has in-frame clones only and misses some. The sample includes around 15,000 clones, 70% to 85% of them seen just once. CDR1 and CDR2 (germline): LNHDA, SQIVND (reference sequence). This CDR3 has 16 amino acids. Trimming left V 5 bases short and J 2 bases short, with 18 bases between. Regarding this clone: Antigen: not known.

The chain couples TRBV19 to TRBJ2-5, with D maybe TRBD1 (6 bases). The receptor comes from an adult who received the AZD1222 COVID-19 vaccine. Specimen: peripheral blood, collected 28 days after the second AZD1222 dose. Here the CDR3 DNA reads TGTGCCAGTAGTGACAATCCAGGGGCCATTCAAGAGACCCAGTACTTC. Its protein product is CASSDNPGAIQETQYF.